This T cell receptor beta chain was sequenced in a study of blood T cell repertoires in COVID-19. As for the study in general: Acute-phase and convalescent COVID-19 samples originated in the United States, Italy and Spain.

J was trimmed by 4 bases and V by 0 bases; bases with no gene match: 5. Germline-derived CDR1 and CDR2 are GTSNPN and SVGIG (reference sequence). CDR3 size: 15 residues. Original methodology: Estimated nucleated cell counts came from reference gene primer amplification. TCRdb keeps only in-frame clones here, not all; method: immunoSEQ multiplex PCR. V and J calls plus clone size are reproduced from that table; the DNA served to infer D and trimming. The sample shows roughly 90,000 clones, 75% to 90% of them seen only once. The specimen sequenced was peripheral blood. The chain recombines TRBV30 with TRBJ1-5; 8 nucleotides agree with TRBD1. This clonotype was obtained from a woman at least 80 years old with active or convalescent COVID-19. CDR3 amino acids: CAWSVRQGINQPQHF. In nucleotides, the CDR3 is TGTGCCTGGAGTGTACGACAGGGGATTAATCAGCCCCAGCATTTT.